The table lists the clone carrying this T cell receptor beta chain with a count of one. The sample belongs to a study of T cells in Graves' hyperthyroidism and ophthalmopathy. RNA transcripts gave rise to amplified TCR beta CDR3 regions. First-round RT-PCR with HTBI primers amplified the TCR CDR3 region. MiXCR, applied by TCRdb to the multiplex PCR reads, yields one record per CDR3 protein. This table holds some 800,000 distinct CDR3 sequences, roughly 40% found once. CDR3 length: 14 amino acids. V was cut by 10 bases and J by 1 base, with 16 bases left in between. The germline CDR1 and CDR2 sequences are MGHDK and SYGVNS.

The sequenced material came from blood. The sequence was obtained from a man aged 18 to 30 with Graves' hyperthyroidism. The chain carries TRBV25-1 and TRBJ1-1, with D tentatively TRBD1 (6 bases). Written as DNA, the CDR3 is TGTGCCACCTCGACAGGAGGGAAGAACACTGAAGCTTTCTTT. Translation: CATSTGGKNTEAFF.